One T cell receptor (beta chain) is described in this entry. Its target is not known. This CDR3 has 12 amino acids. Germline lookup yields CDR1 MDHEN and CDR2 SYDVKM. This sample is part of a study of CXCR3-negative and CXCR3-positive naive CD8 T cells. Study outcomes and limitations: A higher hydrophobicity marked the TRB CDR3s of CXCR3-positive naive cells versus CXCR3-negative naive cells.

Researchers prepared the TRB cDNA libraries using 5' RACE with UMI labels. TCRdb reprocessed the 5' RACE reads, with one entry per CDR3 protein and no DNA. The ten most abundant clones cover approximately 1% of a sample with tens of thousands of distinct CDR3 sequences. V is TRBV28 and J is TRBJ2-3. Sequenced material: naive CXCR3- CD8+ T cells from blood. Subset given: CD45RO-CCR7+CD27+CD95- naive CD8+ T cells lacking CXCR3 (TNR3-). This receptor was taken from a human donor in good health. Some clones in this sample may be carry-over from other donors' samples. CDR3 amino acids: CASSPQMDTQYF.